Listed below are T cell receptor beta chains from one sample, sequenced in a study of blood T cell repertoires in COVID-19. Some clones are missing from TCRdb's copy, which holds only in-frame ones; the method was immunoSEQ multiplex PCR. The sample contains roughly 35,000 clones, about 78% of which appear only once. The sequenced material came from peripheral blood. The receptors were gathered from a man at least 80 years old with acute or convalescent COVID-19. Both conserved end residues are part of each CDR3. A D gene is named only where the DNA matches it firmly. Size values are once, few and many counts, or a class for expanded clones, and some rows have none.

d_call	clone_size	v_call	j_call	cdr3_aa	cdr3_nt
-	-	TRBV29-1	TRBJ2-7	CSVAEGPYEQHF	TGCAGCGTTGCAGAGGGGCCCTACGAGCAGCACTTC
-	-	TRBV27	TRBJ1-5	CASSLMGAGNQPQHF	TGTGCCAGCAGTTTAATGGGGGCAGGAAATCAGCCCCAGCATTTT
-	few	TRBV12-3/TRBV12-4	TRBJ1-1	CASSLIERTEAFF	TGTGCCAGCAGTTTGATTGAGAGGACTGAAGCTTTCTTT
TRBD1	few	TRBV19	TRBJ2-2	CASISLTGGRWTGELFF	TGTGCCAGTATTTCCCTTACAGGGGGGCGATGGACCGGGGAGCTGTTTTTT
-	-	TRBV5-4	TRBJ2-3	CASSFGMASTDTQYF	TGTGCCAGCAGCTTTGGTATGGCTAGCACAGATACGCAGTATTTT
-	-	TRBV4-1	TRBJ2-7	CASSQGILGALGQKQYF	TGCGCCAGCAGCCAAGGGATCTTAGGGGCCCTTGGGCAGAAGCAGTACTTC
-	-	TRBV5-6	TRBJ1-1	CASSLARTEAFF	TGTGCCAGCAGCTTGGCCAGAACTGAAGCTTTCTTT
-	-	TRBV5-1	TRBJ1-2	CASSLGASGGYTF	TGCGCCAGCAGCTTGGGGGCGTCTGGTGGCTACACCTTC
TRBD1	few	TRBV10-3	TRBJ1-2	CAISEHRDRVYGYTF	TGTGCCATCAGTGAGCACCGGGACAGGGTCTATGGCTACACCTTC
-	-	TRBV5-1	TRBJ2-3	CASSLASNRADTQYF	TGCGCCAGCAGCTTGGCCTCGAACCGGGCAGATACGCAGTATTTT
-	few	TRBV4-1	TRBJ2-5	CASSQGGTLGWETQYF	TGCGCCAGCAGCCAAGGAGGGACTCTCGGCTGGGAGACCCAGTACTTC
TRBD1	-	TRBV9	TRBJ1-2	CASDRGQDVRGYTF	TGTGCCAGTGACAGGGGGCAAGACGTGCGGGGCTACACCTTC
TRBD1	-	TRBV6-5	TRBJ1-4	CASGTGGEVKLFF	TGTGCCAGCGGGACAGGGGGCGAGGTAAAACTGTTTTTT
-	-	TRBV12-5	TRBJ2-7	CASTPGRVNEQYF	TGTGCTAGTACCCCGGGCAGGGTGAACGAGCAGTACTTC
-	few	TRBV18	TRBJ2-3	CASSPRGGGEDTQYF	TGTGCCAGCTCACCCCGGGGAGGGGGGGAAGATACGCAGTATTTT
-	-	TRBV6-5	TRBJ2-1	CASRPGVGSYNEQFF	TGTGCCAGCAGACCAGGGGTTGGATCCTACAATGAGCAGTTCTTC